The T cell receptor (beta chain) described here comes from a study of blood T cells in healthy people across ages. General study results and limits: TCR beta diversity, measured per million T cells, fell in a roughly linear way with age.

Of note for this clonotype: Its specificity is not known.

Per the germline V gene, CDR1 is KGHSH and CDR2 is LQKENI. The length of the CDR3 is 14 residues. V lost 0 bases and J 10 bases, leaving 15 bases between the germline ends. Sample-barcoded 5' priming and a J-beta primer mix drove a second PCR of 7 to 11 cycles. Each CDR3 protein gets one entry after TCRdb re-called the 5' RACE reads with MiXCR. Here the sample spans roughly 800,000 distinct CDR3 sequences, about three fifths being singletons. The chain employs TRBV18 and TRBJ1-1; D is unclear. The clonotype was recovered from a man between 25 and 39 years old in good health. The sample consisted of blood. The CDR3 DNA sequence: TGTGCCAGCTCACCACCGTCCCAGGAGGTAACAGCTTTCTTT. Its protein product is CASSPPSQEVTAFF.